This T cell receptor beta chain is from a study of siplizumab effects on memory and regulatory T cells. Whole-study findings and limits: No naive or memory phenotype could be assigned to roughly 80-95% of proliferating clones.

In the case of this clone: Its specificity is unknown.

With 0 bases removed from V and 10 bases from J, the gap between germline ends came to 19 bases. CDR1 MNHEY and CDR2 SVGAGI come from the germline V gene. The CDR3 totals 16 residues. Produced via immunoSEQ multiplex PCR; TCRdb's table is partial and in-frame only. The table lists around 120,000 clones, around 94% of them singletons. The sequencing sample was made of non-Treg CD4+ T cells sorted from blood. The TCR was taken from a human donor in good health. This sequence joins TRBV6-5 and TRBJ2-1; perhaps TRBD2 as D (7 bases). CDR3 loop: CASSYSKGGGAGEQFF. As DNA, the CDR3 is TGTGCCAGCAGTTACTCGAAGGGTGGGGGGGCCGGAGAGCAGTTCTTC.